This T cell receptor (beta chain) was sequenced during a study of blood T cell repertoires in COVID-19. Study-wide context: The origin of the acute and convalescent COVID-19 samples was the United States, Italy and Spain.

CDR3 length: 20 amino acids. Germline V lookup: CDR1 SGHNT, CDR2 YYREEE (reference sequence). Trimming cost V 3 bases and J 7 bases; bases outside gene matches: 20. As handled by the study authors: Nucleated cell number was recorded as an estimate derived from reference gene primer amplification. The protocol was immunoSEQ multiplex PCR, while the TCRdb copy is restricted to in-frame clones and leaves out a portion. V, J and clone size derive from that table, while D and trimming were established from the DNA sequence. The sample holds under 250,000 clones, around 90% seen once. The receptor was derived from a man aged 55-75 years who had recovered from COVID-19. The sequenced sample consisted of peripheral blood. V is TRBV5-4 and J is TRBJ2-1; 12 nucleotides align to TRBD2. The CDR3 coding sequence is TGTGCCAGCAGCTGGGGGGGACGACTAGCGGGAGAACCCACTAGGAATGAGCAGTTCTTC. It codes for CASSWGGRLAGEPTRNEQFF. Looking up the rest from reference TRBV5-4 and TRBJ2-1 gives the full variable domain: ETGVTQSPTHLIKTRGQQVTLRCSSQSGHNTVSWYQQALGQGPQFIFQYYREEENGRGNFPPRFSGLQFPNYSSELNVNALELDDSALYLCASSWGGRLAGEPTRNEQFFGPGTRLTVL.